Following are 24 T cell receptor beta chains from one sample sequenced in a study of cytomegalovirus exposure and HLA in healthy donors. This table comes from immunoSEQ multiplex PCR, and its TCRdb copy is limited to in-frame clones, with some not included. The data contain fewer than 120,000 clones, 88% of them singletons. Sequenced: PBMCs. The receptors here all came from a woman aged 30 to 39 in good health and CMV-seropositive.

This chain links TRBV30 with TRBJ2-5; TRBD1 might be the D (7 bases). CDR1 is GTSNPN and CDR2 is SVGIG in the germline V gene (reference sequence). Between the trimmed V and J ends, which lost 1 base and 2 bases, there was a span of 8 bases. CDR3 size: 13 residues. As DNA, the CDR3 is TGTGCCTGGAGTGCAGGGGGGCAAGAGACCCAGTACTTC. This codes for CAWSAGGQETQYF. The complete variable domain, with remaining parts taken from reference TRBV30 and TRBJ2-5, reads SQTIHQWPATLVQPVGSPLSLECTVEGTSNPNLYWYRQAAGRGLQLLFYSVGIGQISSEVPQNLSASRPQDRQFILSSKKLLLSDSGFYLCAWSAGGQETQYFGPGTRLLVL.

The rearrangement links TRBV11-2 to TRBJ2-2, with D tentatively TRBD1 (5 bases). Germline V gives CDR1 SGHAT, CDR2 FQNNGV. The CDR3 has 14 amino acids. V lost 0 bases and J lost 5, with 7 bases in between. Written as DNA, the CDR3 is TGTGCCAGCAGCTTAGATAGGGGTACCGGGGAGCTGTTTTTT. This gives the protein CASSLDRGTGELFF.

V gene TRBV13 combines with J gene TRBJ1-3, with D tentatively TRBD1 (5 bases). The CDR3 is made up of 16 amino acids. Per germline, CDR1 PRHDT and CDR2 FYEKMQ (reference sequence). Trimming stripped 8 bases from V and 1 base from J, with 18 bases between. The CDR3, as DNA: TGTGCCAGCTCCCTAGCTGGGGACTGGTCTGGAAACACCATATATTTT. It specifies CASSLAGDWSGNTIYF.

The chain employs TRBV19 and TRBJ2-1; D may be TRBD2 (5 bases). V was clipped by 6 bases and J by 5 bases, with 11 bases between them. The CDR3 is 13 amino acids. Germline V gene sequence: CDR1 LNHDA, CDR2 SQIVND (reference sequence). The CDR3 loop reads CASSVTSNNEQFF. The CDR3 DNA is TGTGCCAGTAGCGTCACTAGTAACAATGAGCAGTTCTTC.

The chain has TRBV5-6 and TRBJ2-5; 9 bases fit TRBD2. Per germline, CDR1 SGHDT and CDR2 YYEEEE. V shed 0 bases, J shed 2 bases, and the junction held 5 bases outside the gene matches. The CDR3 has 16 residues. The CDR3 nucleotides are TGTGCCAGCAGCTTGGTAGCTAGCGGGAAACAAGAGACCCAGTACTTC. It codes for CASSLVASGKQETQYF.

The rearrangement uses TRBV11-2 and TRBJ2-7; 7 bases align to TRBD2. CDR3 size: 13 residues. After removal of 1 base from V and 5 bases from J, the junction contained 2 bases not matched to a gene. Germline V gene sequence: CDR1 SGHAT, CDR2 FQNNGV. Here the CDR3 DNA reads TGTGCCAGCAGCTTAGTGACTAGCCACGAGCAGTACTTC. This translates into CASSLVTSHEQYF.

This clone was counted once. The CDR3 spells CASSAWEFFGYTF. For the CDR3, the DNA is TGTGCCAGCAGTGCTTGGGAGTTCTTTGGCTACACCTTC. The rearrangement links TRBV2 to TRBJ1-2; D is unresolved. This CDR3 spans 13 amino acids. The V end lost 4 bases, the J end lost 7 bases, and 13 bases lay between the germline ends. From germline, CDR1 is SNHLY and CDR2 FYNNEI.

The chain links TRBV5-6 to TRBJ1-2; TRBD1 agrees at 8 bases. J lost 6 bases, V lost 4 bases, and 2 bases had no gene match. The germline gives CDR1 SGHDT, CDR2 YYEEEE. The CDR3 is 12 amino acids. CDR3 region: CASSPGGDGYTF. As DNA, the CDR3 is TGTGCCAGCAGCCCAGGGGGCGATGGCTACACCTTC.

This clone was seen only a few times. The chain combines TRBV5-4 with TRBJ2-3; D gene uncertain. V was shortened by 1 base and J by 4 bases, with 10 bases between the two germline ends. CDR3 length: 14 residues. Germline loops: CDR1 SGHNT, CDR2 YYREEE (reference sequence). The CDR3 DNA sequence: TGTGCCAGCAGCTTGACAGTCCGGCCAGATACGCAGTATTTT. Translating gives CASSLTVRPDTQYF.

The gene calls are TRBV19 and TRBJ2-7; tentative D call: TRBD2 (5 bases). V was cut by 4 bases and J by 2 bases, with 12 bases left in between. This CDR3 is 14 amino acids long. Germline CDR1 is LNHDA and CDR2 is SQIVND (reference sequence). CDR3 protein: CASSKLGIPYEQYF. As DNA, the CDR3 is TGTGCCAGTAGTAAACTCGGGATCCCCTACGAGCAGTACTTC.

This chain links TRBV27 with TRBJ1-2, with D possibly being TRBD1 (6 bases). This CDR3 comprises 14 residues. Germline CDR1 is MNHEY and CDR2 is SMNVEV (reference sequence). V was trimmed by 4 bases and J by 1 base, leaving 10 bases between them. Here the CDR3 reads CASSSRGVNYGYTF. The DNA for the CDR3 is TGTGCCAGCAGTTCCAGGGGAGTTAACTATGGCTACACCTTC.

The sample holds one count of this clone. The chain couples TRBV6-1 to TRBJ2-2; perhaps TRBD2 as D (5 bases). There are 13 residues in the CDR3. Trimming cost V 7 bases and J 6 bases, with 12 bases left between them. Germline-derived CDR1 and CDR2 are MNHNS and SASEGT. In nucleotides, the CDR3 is TGTGCCAGCACATCCTTGGAGGCCGGGGAGCTGTTTTTT. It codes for CASTSLEAGELFF.

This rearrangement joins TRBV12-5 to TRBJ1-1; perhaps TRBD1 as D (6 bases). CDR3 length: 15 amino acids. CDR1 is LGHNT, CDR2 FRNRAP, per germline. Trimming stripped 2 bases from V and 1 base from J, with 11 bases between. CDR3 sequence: CASGLLDRPNTEAFF. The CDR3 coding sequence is TGTGCTAGTGGTTTGTTGGACAGACCGAACACTGAAGCTTTCTTT.

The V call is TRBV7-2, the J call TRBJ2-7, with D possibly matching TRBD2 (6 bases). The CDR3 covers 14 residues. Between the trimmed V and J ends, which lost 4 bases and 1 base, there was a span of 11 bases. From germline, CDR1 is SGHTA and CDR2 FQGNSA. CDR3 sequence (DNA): TGTGCCAGCAGCTCACCGGGACTGTCCTACGAGCAGTACTTC. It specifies CASSSPGLSYEQYF. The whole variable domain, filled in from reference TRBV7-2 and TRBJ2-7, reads GAGVSQSPSNKVTEKGKDVELRCDPISGHTALYWYRQSLGQGLEFLIYFQGNSAPDKSGLPSDRFSAERTGGSVSTLTIQRTQQEDSAVYLCASSSPGLSYEQYFGPGTRLTVT.

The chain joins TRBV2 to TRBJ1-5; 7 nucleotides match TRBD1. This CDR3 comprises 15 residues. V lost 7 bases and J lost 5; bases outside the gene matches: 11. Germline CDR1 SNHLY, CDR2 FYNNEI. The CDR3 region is CASNREGQSYQPQHF. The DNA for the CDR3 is TGTGCCAGCAACCGAGAGGGACAGAGTTATCAGCCCCAGCATTTT.

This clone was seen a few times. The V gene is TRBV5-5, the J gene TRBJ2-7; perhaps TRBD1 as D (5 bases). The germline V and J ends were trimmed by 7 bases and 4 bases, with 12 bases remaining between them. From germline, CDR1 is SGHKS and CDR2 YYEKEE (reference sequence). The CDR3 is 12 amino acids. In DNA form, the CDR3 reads TGTGCCAGCGGACACCCTGGGTACGAGCAGTACTTC. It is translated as CASGHPGYEQYF.

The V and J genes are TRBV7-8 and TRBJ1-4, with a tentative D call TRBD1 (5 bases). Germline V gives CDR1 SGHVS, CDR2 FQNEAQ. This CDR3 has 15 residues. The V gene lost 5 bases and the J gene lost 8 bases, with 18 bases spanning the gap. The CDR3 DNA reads TGTGCCAGCAGCCCCGTTGTGGGGGGTAGGGAAAAACTGTTTTTT. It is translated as CASSPVVGGREKLFF.

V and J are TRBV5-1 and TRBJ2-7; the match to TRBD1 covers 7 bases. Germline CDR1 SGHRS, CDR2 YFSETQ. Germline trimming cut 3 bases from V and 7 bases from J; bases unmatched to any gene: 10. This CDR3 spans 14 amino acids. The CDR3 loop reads CASSWDSPAGEQYF. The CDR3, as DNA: TGCGCCAGCAGCTGGGACAGCCCAGCCGGGGAGCAGTACTTC.

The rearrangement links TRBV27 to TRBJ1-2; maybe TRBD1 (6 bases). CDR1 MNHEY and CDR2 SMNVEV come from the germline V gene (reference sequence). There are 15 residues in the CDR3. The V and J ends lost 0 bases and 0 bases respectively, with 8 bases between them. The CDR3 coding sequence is TGTGCCAGCAGTTTATCCGGGACACCTAACTATGGCTACACCTTC. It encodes CASSLSGTPNYGYTF.

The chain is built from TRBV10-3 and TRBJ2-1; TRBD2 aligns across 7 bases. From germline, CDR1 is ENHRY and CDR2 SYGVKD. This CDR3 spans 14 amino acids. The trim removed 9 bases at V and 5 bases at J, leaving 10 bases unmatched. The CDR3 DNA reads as TGTGCCATTTCGGCCGGGACTACCAACAATGAGCAGTTCTTC. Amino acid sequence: CAISAGTTNNEQFF.

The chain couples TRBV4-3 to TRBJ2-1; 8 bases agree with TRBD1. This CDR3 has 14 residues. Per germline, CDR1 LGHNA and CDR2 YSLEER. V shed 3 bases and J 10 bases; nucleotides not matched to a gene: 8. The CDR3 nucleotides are TGCGCCAGCAGCCAGATGGACAGGGAACCAGAGCAGTTCTTC. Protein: CASSQMDREPEQFF.

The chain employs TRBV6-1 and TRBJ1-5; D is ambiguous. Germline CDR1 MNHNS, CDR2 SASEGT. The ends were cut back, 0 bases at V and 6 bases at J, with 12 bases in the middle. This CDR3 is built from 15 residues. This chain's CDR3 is CASSEAVRSAQPQHF. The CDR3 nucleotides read TGTGCCAGCAGTGAAGCGGTAAGGAGCGCTCAGCCCCAGCATTTT.

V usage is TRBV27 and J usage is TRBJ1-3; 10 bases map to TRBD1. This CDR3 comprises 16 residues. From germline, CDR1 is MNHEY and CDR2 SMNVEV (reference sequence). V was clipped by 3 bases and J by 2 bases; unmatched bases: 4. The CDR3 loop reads CASSLGQGFAGNTIYF. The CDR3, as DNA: TGTGCCAGCAGTTTGGGACAGGGGTTTGCTGGAAACACCATATATTTT.

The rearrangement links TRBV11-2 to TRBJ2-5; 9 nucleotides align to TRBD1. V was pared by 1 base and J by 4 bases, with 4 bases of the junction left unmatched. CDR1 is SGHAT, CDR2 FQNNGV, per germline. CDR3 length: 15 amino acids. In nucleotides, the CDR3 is TGTGCCAGCAGCTTAGGGGACAGGGATGTAGAGACCCAGTACTTC. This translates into CASSLGDRDVETQYF. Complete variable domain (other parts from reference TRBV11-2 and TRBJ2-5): EAGVAQSPRYKIIEKRQSVAFWCNPISGHATLYWYQQILGQGPKLLIQFQNNGVVDDSQLPKDRFSAERLKGVDSTLKIQPAKLEDSAVYLCASSLGDRDVETQYFGPGTRLLVL.